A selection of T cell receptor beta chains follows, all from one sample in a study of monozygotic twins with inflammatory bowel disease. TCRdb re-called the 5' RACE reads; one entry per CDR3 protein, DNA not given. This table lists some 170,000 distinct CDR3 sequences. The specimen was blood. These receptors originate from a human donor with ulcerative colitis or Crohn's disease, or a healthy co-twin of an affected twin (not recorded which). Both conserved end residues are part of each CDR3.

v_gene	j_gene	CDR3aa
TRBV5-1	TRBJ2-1	CASSGTRSSGNEQFF
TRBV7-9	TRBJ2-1	CASRPSGKAALDEQFF
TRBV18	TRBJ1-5	CTSSPGRDQPQHF
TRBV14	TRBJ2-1	CASSHVGRRPPDTEQFF
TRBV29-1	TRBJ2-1	CSVEGQGGYNEQFF
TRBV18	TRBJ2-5	CASSQQETQYF
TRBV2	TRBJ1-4	CARNNRGLSEKLFF
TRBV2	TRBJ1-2	CASSEITDHYGYTF
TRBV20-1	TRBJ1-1	CSASDTLRTEAFF
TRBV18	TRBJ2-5	CASTQQERGRRETQYF
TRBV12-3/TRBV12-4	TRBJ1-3	CASSLMAGNTIYF
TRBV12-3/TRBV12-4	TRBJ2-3	CASSFRGGGTDTQYF
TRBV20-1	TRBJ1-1	CSARVHGLNTEAFF
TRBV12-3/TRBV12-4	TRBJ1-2	CASSSGGGYYGYTF
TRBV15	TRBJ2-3	CATSRRTSYITDTQYF
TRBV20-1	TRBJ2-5	CSASVYQETQYF
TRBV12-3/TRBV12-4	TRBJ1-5	CASSLGGAGVPQHF
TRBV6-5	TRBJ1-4	CASSLTDATNEKLFF
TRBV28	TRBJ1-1	CASSSGQVRAFF
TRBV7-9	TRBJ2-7	CASSLSGLAPGEQYF
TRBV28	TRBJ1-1	CASSRSWTEAFF
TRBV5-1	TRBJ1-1	CASSHGQGTEAFF
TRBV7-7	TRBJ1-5	CASSFRGPGRDGIGIQPQHF
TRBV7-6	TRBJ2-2	CASSLADSASKVGELFF
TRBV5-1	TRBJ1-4	CASSLLEAHHEKLFF
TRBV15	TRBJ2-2	CATSRTQYTGELFF
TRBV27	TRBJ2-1	CASMGLGNEQFF
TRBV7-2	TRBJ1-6	CASSRKNSPLHF
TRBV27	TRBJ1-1	CASRSHTEAFF
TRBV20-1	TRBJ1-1	CGGGFMNTEAFF
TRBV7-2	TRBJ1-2	CASSLDGDHYGYTF
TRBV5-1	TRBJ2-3	CASSFQLSPSTDTQYF
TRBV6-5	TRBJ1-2	CASSYSGPGGDYGYTF
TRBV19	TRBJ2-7	CASSIVGQLSSYEQYF
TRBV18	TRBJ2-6	CASSPRPPTNSGANVLTF
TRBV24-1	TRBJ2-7	CATSGAGGDEQYF
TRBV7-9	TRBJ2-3	CASNPRTSSDTQYF
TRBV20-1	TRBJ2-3	CSAREERPSTDTQYF
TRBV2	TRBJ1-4	CASTVIGVGEKLFF
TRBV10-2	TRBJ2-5	CASSETSGTSGGASPQETQYF
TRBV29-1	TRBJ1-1	CSVEIWGREYTEAFF
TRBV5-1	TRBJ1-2	CASSPGTGESYGYTF
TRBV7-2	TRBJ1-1	CASSSVGVGTEAFF
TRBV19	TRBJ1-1	CASSTSGRRVTEAFF
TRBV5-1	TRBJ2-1	CASSLGRGGRYNEQFF
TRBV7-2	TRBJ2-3	CASSSYYSTDTQYF
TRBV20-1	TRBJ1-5	CSARDPGRPQHF
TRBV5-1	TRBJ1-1	CASSLGQLMNTEAFF
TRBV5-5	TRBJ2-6	CASSLVAPARGANVLTF